The clone carrying this TCR beta chain was observed a few times. The germline V and J ends were trimmed by 0 bases and 3 bases, with 12 bases remaining between them. CDR3 length: 15 amino acids. From germline, CDR1 is LGHNA and CDR2 YNFKEQ. These data belong to a study of blood T cells in healthy people across ages. Primers used in a second PCR of about 7 to 12 cycles were a sample-barcoded 5' primer and a J-beta primer mix. MiXCR, run by TCRdb on the 5' RACE reads, gives a single entry per CDR3 protein. This sample yields approximately 770,000 distinct CDR3 sequences, of which more than 45% are seen a single time; approximately 21% belongs to the top ten.

Material: blood. This chain connects TRBV4-2 to TRBJ2-7; possibly TRBD1 for D (5 bases). This TCR was sampled from a man younger than 40 in good health. The CDR3 here is CASSQDGQGVYEQYF. Written as DNA, the CDR3 is TGTGCCAGCAGCCAAGATGGGCAGGGCGTCTACGAGCAGTACTTC.